This is a list of T cell receptor beta chains from one sample in a study of breast tumors, draining lymph nodes, adjacent tissues. Each CDR3 protein gets one entry after TCRdb re-called the multiplex PCR reads with MiXCR. This sample has 200,000 to 300,000 distinct CDR3 sequences; more than 30% occur once, and the top ten carry 1.1%. The sequenced sample consisted of axillary lymph node tissue. These receptors originate from a female donor with breast cancer. Some clones in this sample may be carry-over from other donors' samples. The CDR3 runs from the conserved cysteine through the conserved F or W. Each record gives: D gene, J gene, V gene, clone size, CDR3 DNA, CDR3 protein. The D gene is left open where the match is weak. Clone sizes are given selectively: once, few, many, or a class where the clone is expanded.

>NA|TRBJ2-3|TRBV6-5|few
TGTGCCAGCAGTTACCGAGGTGGCCCAAACACAGATACGCAGTATTTT
CASSYRGGPNTDTQYF
>NA|TRBJ2-2|TRBV24-1|many
TGTGCCACCAGTGAGAGACTGGGGGAAAACACCGGGGAGCTGTTTTTT
CATSERLGENTGELFF
>TRBD2|TRBJ2-7|TRBV20-1|NA
TGCAGTGCTACCTCCGGGACTAGCTCCTACGAGCAGTACTTC
CSATSGTSSYEQYF
>TRBD1|TRBJ1-2|TRBV7-2|many
TGTGCCAGCAGCTTAGGGGGACAGGCCGGGGCCACCTTC
CASSLGGQAGATF
>NA|TRBJ2-4|TRBV12-3/TRBV12-4|NA
TGTGCCAGCAGTTTAAACCAAATTAAAAACATTCAGTACTTC
CASSLNQIKNIQYF
>NA|TRBJ2-7|TRBV6-2/TRBV6-3|few
TGTGCCAGCAGGAACCGGGGATGGGCCTACGAGCAGTACTTC
CASRNRGWAYEQYF
>NA|TRBJ1-1|TRBV20-1|NA
TGCAGTGCTAGACAGGCTGAAGCTTTCTTT
CSARQAEAFF
>NA|TRBJ1-5|TRBV28|NA
TGTGCCAGCAGTTTGAGGGGCGTGGGCAATCAGCCCCAGCATTTT
CASSLRGVGNQPQHF
>NA|TRBJ2-5|TRBV28|NA
TGTGCCAGCAGTTCGGTGCGTTTGACTGAGACCCAGTACTTC
CASSSVRLTETQYF
>NA|TRBJ2-1|TRBV7-6|many
TGTGCCAGCAGCTTTAAGGCGAGGGCCAGCGATGAGCAGTTCTTC
CASSFKARASDEQFF
>NA|TRBJ2-7|TRBV3-1|NA
TGTGCCAGCAGCCAAGGAACTAGGGGCTACGAGCAGTACTTC
CASSQGTRGYEQYF
>NA|TRBJ2-7|TRBV6-6|few
TGTGCCAGCAGTCACTCTTCGGGGATTTCCTACGAGCAGTACTTC
CASSHSSGISYEQYF
>NA|TRBJ1-2|TRBV7-9|many
TGTGCCAGCAGCTTAGAAGGGGAACTTAACTATGGCTACACCTTC
CASSLEGELNYGYTF
>NA|TRBJ2-6|TRBV7-9|many
TGTGCCAGCAGCTTAGAGGTTGGGCTCTCTGGGGCCAACGTCCTGACTTTC
CASSLEVGLSGANVLTF
>NA|TRBJ1-4|TRBV29-1|NA
TGCAGCGTTTCGAAGGCGCGTGATGCAACTAATGAAAAACTGTTTTTT
CSVSKARDATNEKLFF
>NA|TRBJ1-5|TRBV20-1|NA
TGCAGTGCTAGTGACAGAGCGACCTATACCAATCAGCCCCAGCATTTT
CSASDRATYTNQPQHF
>TRBD1|TRBJ2-1|TRBV11-1|many
TGTGCCAGCAGCATACGACAGGGGCTGGGCAATGAGCAGTTCTTC
CASSIRQGLGNEQFF
>TRBD2|TRBJ2-1|TRBV24-1|few
TGTGCCACCAGTGATTTTAGCCCCTCTCCCAGGACTAGCGGAAGCTCCTACAATGAGCAGTTCTTC
CATSDFSPSPRTSGSSYNEQFF
>NA|TRBJ2-3|TRBV11-3|many
TGTGCCAGCAGGGGGGGTGGGGGACGTACAGATACGCAGTATTTT
CASRGGGGRTDTQYF
>TRBD1|TRBJ1-2|TRBV14|many
TGTGCCAGCAGCCATGAACAGGGGGTCTTCTATGGCTACACCTTC
CASSHEQGVFYGYTF
>NA|TRBJ1-6|TRBV12-3/TRBV12-4|many
TGTGCCAGCAGTCCTAGGACAGTGTCCAATTCACCCCTCCACTTT
CASSPRTVSNSPLHF
>NA|TRBJ2-5|TRBV27|few
TGTGCCAGCAGCTCCCGGGGAGAGACCCAGTACTTC
CASSSRGETQYF
>TRBD2|TRBJ2-5|TRBV20-1|NA
TGCAGTGCTAGATCCCAAGCGGGAGGCCTAGAGACCCAGTACTTC
CSARSQAGGLETQYF
>TRBD2|TRBJ2-5|TRBV11-2|many
TGTGCCAGCAGCGGAACGTTAGCGGGGTCCAGGACCCAGTACTTC
CASSGTLAGSRTQYF
>NA|TRBJ2-7|TRBV24-1|many
TGTGCCACCAGTGACCCTGCCCTACGAGTGCAGTACTTC
CATSDPALRVQYF
>TRBD2|TRBJ2-2|TRBV15|many
TGTGCCACCAGCAGAAAAGGACTAGCGGGGGGTACCGGGGAGCTGTTTTTT
CATSRKGLAGGTGELFF
>NA|TRBJ1-1|TRBV19|once
TGTGCCAGTAGTATCGGGCCAGGTCCCATGAACACTGAAGCTTTCTTT
CASSIGPGPMNTEAFF
>NA|TRBJ2-7|TRBV3-1|many
TGTGCCAGCAGCCAAGCCGGGGCCAGCTACGAGCAGTACTTC
CASSQAGASYEQYF
>TRBD2|TRBJ2-5|TRBV6-5|few
TGTGCCAGCAGTCCCCAGTGGGGGGGTTCGAGGGAGACCCAGTACTTC
CASSPQWGGSRETQYF
>NA|TRBJ2-3|TRBV20-1|many
TGCAGTGCTAGCAAACCGGGACCGCAAGGCACAGATACGCAGTATTTT
CSASKPGPQGTDTQYF
>TRBD2|TRBJ2-1|TRBV18|NA
TGTGCCAGCTCACAATTACTAGCGGGAGAGAGCTCCTACAATGAGCAGTTCTTC
CASSQLLAGESSYNEQFF
>NA|TRBJ2-1|TRBV19|many
TGTGCCAGTAGTATGTTGTCCCCCCAGGGTTGGACTGTGACTAAGCAGTTCTTC
CASSMLSPQGWTVTKQFF
>NA|TRBJ2-2|TRBV2|many
TGTGCCAGCCAAAGAACGAACACCGGGGAGCTGTTTTTT
CASQRTNTGELFF
>NA|TRBJ1-3|TRBV7-9|many
TGTGCCAGCAGCCGCACGGACTCTGGAAACACCATATATTTT
CASSRTDSGNTIYF
>TRBD1|TRBJ2-5|TRBV5-8|many
TGTGCCAGCAGCACGACAGGGAACCAAGAGACCCAGTACTTC
CASSTTGNQETQYF
>TRBD2|TRBJ2-1|TRBV6-5|many
TGTGCCAGCACGGCGAGCGGGAGTATGAATGAGCAGTTCTTC
CASTASGSMNEQFF
>NA|TRBJ2-3|TRBV7-9|NA
TGTGCCAGCAGCTTAGGGATTCTAAAGCAGTATTTT
CASSLGILKQYF
>NA|TRBJ1-2|TRBV2|once
TGTGCCAGCAGTCGGGAAGGACTGGCTAACTATGGCTACACCTTC
CASSREGLANYGYTF
>NA|TRBJ1-2|TRBV29-1|NA
TGCAGCGTCAGGGCCTCCTATGGGGCGGCTAACTATGGCTACACCTTC
CSVRASYGAANYGYTF
>TRBD2|TRBJ2-1|TRBV14|many
TGTGCCAGCAGCCCACTTAGCGGGAGGTCGGCCATTGAGCAGTTCTTC
CASSPLSGRSAIEQFF
>NA|TRBJ2-5|TRBV6-5|NA
TGTGCCAGCAGTTACGGGGAGGATGGGGGGACCCAGTACTTC
CASSYGEDGGTQYF
>NA|TRBJ1-6|TRBV12-3/TRBV12-4|NA
TGTGCCAGCAGACTAGCGGGGGTTGCCACCTCCGGGACCTGGAATTCACCCCTCCACTTT
CASRLAGVATSGTWNSPLHF
>TRBD2|TRBJ2-7|TRBV18|few
TGTGCCAGCTCACCAAGATCTAGCGGGAGTTACGAGCAGTACTTC
CASSPRSSGSYEQYF